The 20 T cell receptor beta chains reported below all come from one sample, sequenced in a study of blood T cell repertoires in COVID-19. Assay used: immunoSEQ multiplex PCR; TCRdb lists only in-frame clones, some missing. The sample consists of approximately 280,000 clones, approximately 86% of them appearing once. The sequenced sample consisted of peripheral blood. The receptor source for this set is a woman in her twenties or thirties who had recovered from COVID-19.

V usage is TRBV6-2 or TRBV6-3 and J usage is TRBJ2-7; tentatively, D is TRBD1 (6 bases). The CDR3 covers 15 residues. The V and J ends lost 2 bases and 0 bases respectively, with 11 bases between them. Germline CDR1 MNHEY, CDR2 SVGEGT. The CDR3 DNA follows: TGTGCCAGCAGTTACCAGGGGCCGGTCTCCTACGAGCAGTACTTC. Its protein product is CASSYQGPVSYEQYF.

The rearrangement joins TRBV2 to TRBJ1-6; 7 positions match TRBD1. The germline V gene has CDR1 SNHLY and CDR2 FYNNEI. There are 15 residues in the CDR3. V was pared by 5 bases and J by 6 bases, with 7 bases of the junction left unmatched. CDR3 nucleotides: TGTGCCAGCAGTAAGGGACAGACGGTTAATTCACCCCTCCACTTT. Residues: CASSKGQTVNSPLHF.

The V gene is TRBV6-2 or TRBV6-3, the J gene TRBJ2-1, with 15 bases aligning to TRBD2. J gave up 1 base and V 2 bases, and 3 bases lay outside the gene matches. Germline values: CDR1 MNHEY, CDR2 SVGEGT. The CDR3 sequence is 18 residues long. The DNA of the CDR3 is TGTGCCAGCAGTTACGGACTAGCGGGAGGGGGATCCTACAATGAGCAGTTCTTC. It encodes CASSYGLAGGGSYNEQFF.

This clone was observed a single time. The chain employs TRBV19 and TRBJ2-7, with 11 bases that match TRBD2. This CDR3 spans 14 amino acids. V shed 6 bases, J shed 2 bases, and the junction held 3 bases outside the gene matches. Germline lookup yields CDR1 LNHDA and CDR2 SQIVND (reference sequence). The CDR3 coding sequence is TGTGCCAGTAGCACTAGCGGGAGACCCTACGAGCAGTACTTC. Its translation: CASSTSGRPYEQYF.

The chain uses TRBV7-2 and TRBJ2-7; no clear D gene. This CDR3 has 12 residues. Trimming pared 4 bases from V and 0 bases from J, leaving 4 bases between. The germline V gene encodes CDR1 SGHTA and CDR2 FQGNSA. The CDR3 nucleotides read TGTGCCAGCAGCTCCGTCTCCTACGAGCAGTACTTC. This sequence encodes CASSSVSYEQYF.

This chain uses TRBV6-1 with TRBJ2-7, with TRBD1 as a possible D gene (6 bases). This CDR3 comprises 15 residues. The V end was cut by 3 bases, the J end by 2 bases, with 14 bases between. The germline gives CDR1 MNHNS, CDR2 SASEGT. The CDR3 DNA reads as TGTGCCAGCAGTGACGCCCACAGGGAGACCTACGAGCAGTACTTC. As protein: CASSDAHRETYEQYF.

V and J are TRBV10-1 and TRBJ2-3, with 9 bases that match TRBD1. CDR1 is WNHNN, CDR2 SYGVQD, per germline (reference sequence). J gave up 4 bases and V 7 bases, and 3 bases lay outside the gene matches. The CDR3 loop spans 13 amino acids. The CDR3 here is CASKQGAADTQYF. CDR3 DNA: TGCGCCAGCAAACAGGGGGCCGCAGATACGCAGTATTTT.

V and J are TRBV28 and TRBJ1-5; tentatively, D is TRBD1 (6 bases). The CDR3 covers 17 residues. V shed 3 bases and J shed 2 bases, with 17 bases lying between them. Looked up from germline, CDR1 is MDHEN and CDR2 is SYDVKM. The CDR3 protein is CASSLGQGKGGNQPQHF. The DNA of the CDR3 is TGTGCCAGCAGTTTGGGCCAGGGGAAGGGAGGCAATCAGCCCCAGCATTTT. Full variable domain (rest looked up from reference TRBV28 and TRBJ1-5): DVKVTQSSRYLVKRTGEKVFLECVQDMDHENMFWYRQDPGLGLRLIYFSYDVKMKEKGDIPEGYSVSREKKERFSLILESASTNQTSMYLCASSLGQGKGGNQPQHFGDGTRLSIL.

This clone has only one observation. The chain employs TRBV27 and TRBJ2-1, with 13 bases identical to TRBD2. V shed 5 bases and J 7 bases; nucleotides not matched to a gene: 5. Germline V gene data show CDR1 as MNHEY and CDR2 as SMNVEV (reference sequence). The CDR3 is 15 amino acids. The chain's CDR3 is CASSLGLAGLNEQFF. CDR3 coding DNA: TGTGCCAGCAGTCTGGGACTAGCGGGGCTAAATGAGCAGTTCTTC.

This clone has a single count. The chain carries TRBV7-3 and TRBJ2-3; TRBD1 agrees at 9 bases. V shed 5 bases and J 0 bases; nucleotides not matched to a gene: 3. The CDR3 covers 15 residues. Germline CDR1 reads SGHTA; CDR2 reads FQGTGA. CDR3 protein: CASSPGTGSTDTQYF. Written as DNA, the CDR3 is TGTGCCAGCAGCCCCGGGACAGGGAGCACAGATACGCAGTATTTT.

The chain uses TRBV7-9 and TRBJ2-1, with 13 nucleotides matching TRBD2. J gave up 8 bases and V 4 bases, and 14 bases lay outside the gene matches. The CDR3 is 18 residues long. Germline V gene lookup returns CDR1 SEHNR and CDR2 FQNEAQ (reference sequence). The CDR3 DNA is TGTGCCAGCAGCTCAACGTGGACGGGGACTAGCGGGATGGATGAGCAGTTCTTC. Protein product: CASSSTWTGTSGMDEQFF.

The rearrangement uses TRBV19 and TRBJ2-7, with 7 nucleotides matching TRBD1. Germline CDR1 and CDR2: LNHDA and SQIVND (reference sequence). The ends lost 8 bases at V and 3 bases at J; junction bases unmatched: 4. The CDR3 covers 12 residues. The CDR3 nucleotides are TGTGCCAGTTCGCAGGGGGTCTACGAGCAGTACTTC. The encoded protein is CASSQGVYEQYF.

This chain links TRBV10-3 with TRBJ2-2, with D maybe TRBD1 (6 bases). Germline CDR1 ENHRY, CDR2 SYGVKD. CDR3 length: 16 amino acids. The V gene lost 3 bases and the J gene lost 1 base, with 12 bases spanning the gap. This CDR3 is CAISELPGQNTGELFF. DNA of the CDR3: TGTGCCATCAGTGAATTACCGGGACAGAACACCGGGGAGCTGTTTTTT.

CDR3 in amino acids: CASRLDSKDIQYF. CDR3 bases: TGTGCCAGCAGATTGGACAGCAAGGACATTCAGTACTTC. V gene TRBV2 combines with J gene TRBJ2-4, with TRBD1 as a possible D gene (6 bases). CDR1 and CDR2 (germline): SNHLY, FYNNEI. The CDR3 runs 13 residues. The V and J ends lost 6 bases and 8 bases respectively, with 14 bases between them.

The chain uses TRBV4-1 and TRBJ1-1; unclear D gene. This CDR3 is built from 15 residues. CDR1 and CDR2 from the germline V gene are MGHRA and YSYEKL. V shed 0 bases and J shed 1 base, with 9 bases lying between them. This CDR3 is CASSQDPGRNTEAFF. The CDR3 nucleotides read TGCGCCAGCAGCCAAGATCCAGGTCGGAACACTGAAGCTTTCTTT.

The chain has TRBV18 and TRBJ1-3, with unresolved D. The CDR3 spans 19 residues. The V end lost 6 bases, the J end lost 1 base, and 25 bases lay between the germline ends. Germline V gives CDR1 KGHSH, CDR2 LQKENI. The CDR3 loop reads CASSPTERELGFSGNTIYF. CDR3 DNA sequence: TGTGCCAGCTCGCCCACGGAAAGGGAGTTGGGATTTTCTGGAAACACCATATATTTT.

V and J are TRBV20-1 and TRBJ2-7, with TRBD2 matching over 7 bases. The length of the CDR3 is 12 residues. Per germline, CDR1 DFQATT and CDR2 SNEGSKA (reference sequence). V gave up 3 bases and J gave up 6 bases; unmatched junction bases: 5. The CDR3 DNA follows: TGCAGTGCTAGTCCTGGGGGGGGCGAGCAGTACTTC. Translation gives CSASPGGGEQYF.

This sequence joins TRBV19 and TRBJ2-7, with D maybe TRBD2 (6 bases). Deletions cut 0 bases from V and 2 bases from J, with 11 bases between. The germline V gene encodes CDR1 LNHDA and CDR2 SQIVND (reference sequence). CDR3 length: 15 amino acids. CDR3 in amino acids: CASSIDLGGPYEQYF. The DNA of the CDR3 is TGTGCCAGTAGTATAGATCTGGGGGGACCCTACGAGCAGTACTTC.

This chain uses TRBV11-2 with TRBJ1-3; D might be TRBD1 (5 bases). V was pared by 4 bases and J by 1 base, with 17 bases between. The CDR3 is made up of 17 amino acids. Germline CDR1 reads SGHAT; CDR2 reads FQNNGV. CDR3 protein: CASSSILRGKSGNTIYF. Written as DNA, the CDR3 is TGTGCCAGCAGCTCCATCCTCCGGGGGAAATCTGGAAACACCATATATTTT.

The gene calls are TRBV2 and TRBJ1-5, with a possible D match to TRBD1 (5 bases). The germline gives CDR1 SNHLY, CDR2 FYNNEI. The CDR3 has 14 residues. Trimming took off 6 bases at V and 0 bases at J, with 9 bases between the two ends. In DNA form, the CDR3 reads TGTGCCAGCAGGACGGGGGTTAGCAATCAGCCCCAGCATTTT. Its protein is CASRTGVSNQPQHF.